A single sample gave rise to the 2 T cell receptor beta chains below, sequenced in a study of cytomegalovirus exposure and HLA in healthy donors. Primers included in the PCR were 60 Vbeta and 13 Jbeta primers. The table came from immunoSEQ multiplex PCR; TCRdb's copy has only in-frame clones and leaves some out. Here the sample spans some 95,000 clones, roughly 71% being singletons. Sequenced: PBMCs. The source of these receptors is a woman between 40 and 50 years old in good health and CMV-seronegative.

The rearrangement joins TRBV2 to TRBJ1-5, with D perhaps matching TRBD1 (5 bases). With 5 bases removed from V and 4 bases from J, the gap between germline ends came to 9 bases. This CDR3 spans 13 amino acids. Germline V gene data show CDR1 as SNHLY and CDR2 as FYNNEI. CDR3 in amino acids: CASSPQGNQPQHF. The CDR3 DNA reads TGTGCCAGCAGTCCCCAGGGTAATCAGCCCCAGCATTTT.

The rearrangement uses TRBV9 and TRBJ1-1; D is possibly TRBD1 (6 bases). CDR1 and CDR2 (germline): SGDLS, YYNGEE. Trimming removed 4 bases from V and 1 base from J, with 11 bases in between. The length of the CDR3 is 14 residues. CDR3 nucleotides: TGTGCCAGCAGCACCGGACAGAAGAACACTGAAGCTTTCTTT. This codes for CASSTGQKNTEAFF.